The following is a T cell receptor beta chain sequence with its context. The data were obtained in a study of technical replicates of blood from a few donors. Data came from immunoSEQ multiplex PCR; TCRdb stores just in-frame clones and leaves some out. In the table there are about 98,000 clones, approximately 94% of which are singletons. The source of this sequence is a human donor in good health. Material for sequencing was T cells isolated from PBMCs.

Here the CDR3 reads CASIPGTGVMNTEAFF. Here the CDR3 DNA reads TGCGCCAGCATTCCGGGGACAGGGGTGATGAACACTGAAGCTTTCTTT. The chain uses TRBV5-1 and TRBJ1-1; 10 nucleotides line up with TRBD1. J lost 0 bases, V lost 6 bases, and 8 bases had no gene match. The length of the CDR3 is 16 residues. CDR1 is SGHRS and CDR2 is YFSETQ in the germline V gene.